These 25 T cell receptor beta chains were sequenced from one sample in a study of identifying expanded T cells in peripheral blood. Profiled with immunoSEQ multiplex PCR; TCRdb holds only in-frame clones, not every one. The data show about 100,000 clones, over 75% seen once. Input material: blood. The receptors derive from a person between 18 and 75 years old in good health.

A word on this clone: This same CDR3 is encoded by further DNA sequences in the sample. This chain uses TRBV9 with TRBJ2-3; D gene unclear. The CDR3 sequence is 11 residues long. V was shortened by 4 bases and J by 2 bases, with 2 bases between the two germline ends. The germline V gene has CDR1 SGDLS and CDR2 YYNGEE. For the CDR3, the DNA is TGTGCCAGCAGCCTCACAGATACGCAGTATTTT. It yields the protein CASSLTDTQYF.

The V and J genes are TRBV4-1 and TRBJ2-1; the D gene is possibly TRBD1 (6 bases). The CDR3 spans 14 residues. CDR1 is MGHRA and CDR2 is YSYEKL in the germline V gene. V dropped 4 bases and J dropped 6 bases, with 13 bases sitting between them. The DNA for the CDR3 is TGCGCCAGCAGCCGAGGAATACAGGGCAATGAGCAGTTCTTC. Translated: CASSRGIQGNEQFF.

The chain is built from TRBV9 and TRBJ2-2, with 7 bases fitting TRBD2. This CDR3 has 16 amino acids. Germline values: CDR1 SGDLS, CDR2 YYNGEE. Trimming removed 2 bases from V and 1 base from J; junction bases left unmatched: 5. CDR3 in DNA: TGTGCCAGCAGCGTCCTTGGCGGGGGGAACACCGGGGAGCTGTTTTTT. It specifies CASSVLGGGNTGELFF.

CDR3 amino acids: CASSILAGGLNEQFF. In DNA, the CDR3 is TGTGCCAGCAGTATCCTAGCGGGGGGGCTCAATGAGCAGTTCTTC. This chain links TRBV6-4 with TRBJ2-1, with TRBD2 matching over 12 bases. V gave up 5 bases and J gave up 6 bases; unmatched junction bases: 5. Germline V lookup: CDR1 MRHNA, CDR2 SNTAGT. The CDR3 extends over 15 amino acids.

The rearrangement joins TRBV27 to TRBJ1-5; D gene unclear. The V gene's germline CDR1 is MNHEY and CDR2 SMNVEV (reference sequence). V lost 2 bases to trimming and J lost 5 bases, with 13 bases between them. This CDR3 spans 15 amino acids. CDR3: CASSLKSPPHQPQHF. The CDR3 region has the DNA TGTGCCAGCAGTTTAAAGTCCCCCCCCCATCAGCCCCAGCATTTT.

This chain joins TRBV5-6 and TRBJ2-2, with 8 bases that match TRBD2. CDR3 length: 15 residues. The trim removed 0 bases at V and 8 bases at J, leaving 6 bases unmatched. Germline V gene lookup returns CDR1 SGHDT and CDR2 YYEEEE. The CDR3 DNA follows: TGTGCCAGCAGCTTGGTGACTAGCGAGGCGGGGGAGCTGTTTTTT. The encoded protein is CASSLVTSEAGELFF.

The chain links TRBV9 to TRBJ1-4, with D tentatively TRBD1 (5 bases). The CDR3 loop spans 15 amino acids. Looked up from germline, CDR1 is SGDLS and CDR2 is YYNGEE. Trimming removed 0 bases at V and 8 bases at J, with 14 bases between. CDR3 in DNA: TGTGCCAGCAGCGTAGGTATCCGGGACGCGGAAAAACTGTTTTTT. It translates to CASSVGIRDAEKLFF.

The chain employs TRBV4-1 and TRBJ2-3; 7 bases line up with TRBD1. V trimming: 0 bases; J trimming: 5 bases; junction bases outside the gene matches: 5. Per the germline V gene, CDR1 is MGHRA and CDR2 is YSYEKL. This CDR3 contains 15 residues. The CDR3 bases are TGCGCCAGCAGCCAAGAATTACGGGACAGAGATACGCAGTATTTT. It encodes CASSQELRDRDTQYF.

This clone has just a few counts. Written as DNA, the CDR3 is TGTGCCAGCAGTCTTCGGGACAAGGCCTACGTCCACTTT. It codes for CASSLRDKAYVHF. This chain links TRBV6-1 with TRBJ1-6; D may be TRBD1 (6 bases). Trimming shortened V by 5 bases and J by 17 bases, and 19 bases separated the two germline ends. Germline CDR1 reads MNHNS; CDR2 reads SASEGT. CDR3 length: 13 residues.

The V gene is TRBV4-2, the J gene TRBJ2-1, with 8 bases lining up with TRBD2. The CDR3 length is 16 residues. Germline V gene sequence: CDR1 LGHNA, CDR2 YNFKEQ. After removal of 6 bases from V and 1 base from J, the junction contained 8 bases not matched to a gene. Here the CDR3 reads CASRVSGTDSYNEQFF. CDR3 DNA sequence: TGTGCCAGCAGGGTTAGCGGGACCGATTCCTACAATGAGCAGTTCTTC.

This chain connects TRBV28 to TRBJ1-4, with no clear D. The CDR3 covers 15 residues. V lost 7 bases, J lost 0 bases, and 12 bases lay in between. CDR1 is MDHEN, CDR2 SYDVKM, per germline. The DNA of the CDR3 is TGTGCCAGCACCCTATTCGGTGCAACTAATGAAAAACTGTTTTTT. This gives the protein CASTLFGATNEKLFF.

The chain combines TRBV6-5 with TRBJ1-3, with a possible D match to TRBD1 (5 bases). This CDR3 is built from 16 residues. CDR1 is MNHEY, CDR2 SVGAGI, per germline. The V end lost 2 bases, the J end lost 1 base, and 12 bases lay between the germline ends. CDR3 residues: CASSYTGHRSGNTIYF. DNA for the CDR3: TGTGCCAGCAGTTACACCGGACACCGATCTGGAAACACCATATATTTT.

V usage is TRBV7-2 and J usage is TRBJ2-5, with D perhaps matching TRBD2 (7 bases). Trimming left V 5 bases short and J 4 bases short, with 14 bases between. Looked up from germline, CDR1 is SGHTA and CDR2 is FQGNSA. The CDR3 is 14 residues long. The CDR3 loop reads CASSPGGRRETQYF. CDR3 DNA sequence: TGTGCCAGCAGCCCCGGGGGGCGCCGAGAGACCCAGTACTTC.

The gene calls are TRBV6-4 and TRBJ2-5; D is perhaps TRBD2 (5 bases). CDR1 is MRHNA and CDR2 is SNTAGT in the germline V gene. Trimming took off 4 bases at V and 5 bases at J, with 11 bases between the two ends. The CDR3 is 13 amino acids. The CDR3 DNA follows: TGTGCCAGCAGTGGTAAACGAGGGGAGACCCAGTACTTC. Amino acids: CASSGKRGETQYF.

V and J are TRBV10-3 and TRBJ2-2; 7 bases align to TRBD1. There are 14 residues in the CDR3. From germline, CDR1 is ENHRY and CDR2 SYGVKD. Trimming at V came to 11 bases and at J to 6 bases, leaving 12 bases not matched to a gene. The CDR3 DNA sequence: TGTGCCGTATCACAGGGGATGGTAGCCGGGGAGCTGTTTTTT. This encodes CAVSQGMVAGELFF.

This clone was observed a few times. This chain connects TRBV30 to TRBJ1-1; D call uncertain. V was cut by 0 bases and J by 5 bases, with 10 bases left in between. CDR3 length: 13 residues. Germline loops: CDR1 GTSNPN, CDR2 SVGIG (reference sequence). Here the CDR3 DNA reads TGTGCCTGGAGTGTGAGCCCGGGAACTGAAGCTTTCTTT. Translated: CAWSVSPGTEAFF.

Worth noting for this clone: Within the sample, other DNA sequences also encode this same CDR3. V is TRBV29-1 and J is TRBJ2-7; no reliable D call. The V end lost 2 bases, the J end lost 0 bases, and 8 bases lay between the germline ends. Germline lookup yields CDR1 SQVTM and CDR2 ANQGSEA. The CDR3 has 13 amino acids. The CDR3 coding sequence is TGCAGCGTTGAAACTCAAAGCTCCTACGAGCAGTACTTC. It translates to CSVETQSSYEQYF.

The genes are TRBV19 and TRBJ2-5, with 8 bases identical to TRBD1. The closer fit of TRBJ2-7 to the DNA end suggests the J call may be wrong. The CDR3 runs to 14 residues. The germline V gene has CDR1 LNHDA and CDR2 SQIVND (reference sequence). The CDR3 coding sequence is TGTGCCAGTAGTATAGGGACAGGGAACTACGAGCAGTACTTC. Translating gives CASSIGTGNYEQYF.

The chain carries TRBV28 and TRBJ2-1; 9 bases match TRBD1. The V gene end was trimmed by 6 bases and the J gene end by 7 bases; junction bases not matched to a gene: 13. Per germline, CDR1 MDHEN and CDR2 SYDVKM. This CDR3 region has 16 residues. CDR3 coding DNA: TGTGCCAGCAGCCGGTGGGACAGGGCGAGGGGAAATGAGCAGTTCTTC. This translates into CASSRWDRARGNEQFF. The complete variable domain, with remaining parts taken from reference TRBV28 and TRBJ2-1, reads DVKVTQSSRYLVKRTGEKVFLECVQDMDHENMFWYRQDPGLGLRLIYFSYDVKMKEKGDIPEGYSVSREKKERFSLILESASTNQTSMYLCASSRWDRARGNEQFFGPGTRLTVL.

The chain is built from TRBV2 and TRBJ2-3, with D unclear. Germline V lookup: CDR1 SNHLY, CDR2 FYNNEI. V was trimmed by 7 bases and J by 5 bases, leaving 10 bases between them. The CDR3 has 12 amino acids. CDR3 nucleotide sequence: TGTGCCAGCATCGATCTAGTAGATACGCAGTATTTT. It specifies CASIDLVDTQYF.

The chain combines TRBV2 with TRBJ1-2, with 7 positions matching TRBD1. Trimming took 6 bases from V and 4 from J; bases not matched to a gene: 2. The CDR3 runs to 12 residues. CDR1 is SNHLY and CDR2 is FYNNEI in the germline V gene. The CDR3: CASRKGAYGYTF. For the CDR3, the DNA is TGTGCCAGCAGGAAGGGGGCCTATGGCTACACCTTC.

The CDR3 is CASSLIGLKVSYEQYF. In DNA form, the CDR3 reads TGTGCCAGCAGCTTAATCGGCCTGAAGGTCTCCTACGAGCAGTACTTC. The rearrangement joins TRBV7-2 to TRBJ2-7; D is unclear. V shed 2 bases and J shed 0 bases, with 14 bases lying between them. The CDR3 length is 16 residues. Looked up from germline, CDR1 is SGHTA and CDR2 is FQGNSA.

This chain connects TRBV18 to TRBJ1-1, with D possibly matching TRBD1 (6 bases). Trimming took off 5 bases at V and 10 bases at J, with 11 bases between the two ends. The CDR3 is made up of 11 amino acids. The germline CDR1 and CDR2 sequences are KGHSH and LQKENI. CDR3: CASSFPGVAFF. The CDR3 DNA is TGTGCCAGCTCATTCCCAGGGGTAGCTTTCTTT.

The J gene is TRBJ1-1, the V gene TRBV30, with 7 positions matching TRBD1. The V segment lost 8 bases and the J segment 3 bases; nucleotides outside the gene matches: 12. CDR1 is GTSNPN and CDR2 is SVGIG in the germline V gene (reference sequence). This CDR3 has 14 residues. The CDR3 loop reads CARGQAAGYTEAFF. The CDR3 DNA reads TGTGCCCGCGGACAGGCGGCGGGTTACACTGAAGCTTTCTTT.

This chain connects TRBV4-2 to TRBJ1-2; 7 positions match TRBD1. Germline-derived CDR1 and CDR2 are LGHNA and YNFKEQ. The CDR3 has 14 residues. Losses at the gene ends were 3 bases for V and 7 bases for J; bases not matched to a gene: 8. CDR3 DNA: TGTGCCAGCAGCCAGAGTGACAGGGCCTCTGGCTACACCTTC. It encodes CASSQSDRASGYTF.